Included here is one T cell receptor beta chain sequence, with context. This sample is drawn from a study of blood T cell repertoires in COVID-19. The CDR3 is 12 residues long. Germline V gene sequence: CDR1 SGHTA, CDR2 FQGTGA. Germline trimming cut 6 bases from V and 7 bases from J; bases unmatched to any gene: 3. Method: immunoSEQ multiplex PCR; TCRdb's copy keeps in-frame clones and lacks some. The data contain roughly 200,000 clones, roughly 80% of them singletons. The V call is TRBV7-3, the J call TRBJ2-1; 7 positions agree with TRBD2. The sequence derives from a woman of 80 years or more with acute or convalescent COVID-19. The sequenced sample was peripheral blood. CDR3 in amino acids: CASSYSGNEQFF. The CDR3 DNA sequence: TGTGCCAGCAGTTATAGCGGGAATGAGCAGTTCTTC. The full variable domain, in which reference TRBV7-3 and TRBJ2-1 provide the parts outside the CDR3, is GAGVSQTPSNKVTEKGKYVELRCDPISGHTALYWYRQSLGQGPEFLIYFQGTGAADDSGLPNDRFFAVRPEGSVSTLKIQRTERGDSAVYLCASSYSGNEQFFGPGTRLTVL.